Described below is a single TCR beta chain sequence and its context. The CDR3 spans 16 residues. V lost 5 bases, J lost 4 bases, and 8 bases stayed unmatched. Germline V gives CDR1 SGDLS, CDR2 YYNGEE. The record originates from a study of T-cell memory formation after mild COVID-19. TCRdb re-called the 5' RACE reads through MiXCR, storing one row per CDR3 protein. The sample has about 430,000 distinct CDR3 sequences; more than 15% are singletons. The source material was PBMCs or a T cell subset sorted from them (not recorded which). The source is a man younger than 35 who had mild COVID-19 (a few samples of this study predate the infection). Cell type and time point are not known. This chain links TRBV9 with TRBJ2-3; 12 bases map to TRBD2. CDR3: CASSELAGGRPDTQYF. The CDR3 nucleotides are TGTGCCAGCAGTGAACTAGCGGGGGGCCGCCCAGATACGCAGTATTTT.